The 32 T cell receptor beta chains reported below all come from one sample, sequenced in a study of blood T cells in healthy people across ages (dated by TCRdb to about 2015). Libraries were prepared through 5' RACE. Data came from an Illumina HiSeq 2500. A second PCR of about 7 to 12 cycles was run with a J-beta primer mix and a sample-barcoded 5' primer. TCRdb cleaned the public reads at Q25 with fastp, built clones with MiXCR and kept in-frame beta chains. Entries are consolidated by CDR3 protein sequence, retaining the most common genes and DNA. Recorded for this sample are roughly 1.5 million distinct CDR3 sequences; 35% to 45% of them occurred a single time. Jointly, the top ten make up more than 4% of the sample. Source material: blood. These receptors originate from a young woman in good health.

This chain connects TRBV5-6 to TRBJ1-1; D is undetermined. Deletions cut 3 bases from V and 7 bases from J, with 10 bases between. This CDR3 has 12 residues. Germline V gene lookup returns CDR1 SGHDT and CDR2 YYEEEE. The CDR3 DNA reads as TGTGCCAGCAGCTCAAGGAAGGTTGAAGCTTTCTTT. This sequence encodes CASSSRKVEAFF.

The CDR3, as DNA: TGTGCCTGGACAGCGAATAGCTATGGCTACACCTTC. Its protein product is CAWTANSYGYTF. The chain uses TRBV30 and TRBJ1-2, with D hard to call. Germline V lookup: CDR1 GTSNPN, CDR2 SVGIG (reference sequence). CDR3 length equals 12 residues. Between the trimmed V and J ends, which lost 4 bases and 4 bases, there was a span of 10 bases.

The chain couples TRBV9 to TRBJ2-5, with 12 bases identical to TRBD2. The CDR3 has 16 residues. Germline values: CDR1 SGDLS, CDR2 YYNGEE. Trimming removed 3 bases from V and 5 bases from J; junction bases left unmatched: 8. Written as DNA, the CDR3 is TGTGCCAGCAGCGGCCGACTAGCGGGAGTACACGAGACCCAGTACTTC. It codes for CASSGRLAGVHETQYF. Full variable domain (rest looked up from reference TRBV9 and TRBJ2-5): DSGVTQTPKHLITATGQRVTLRCSPRSGDLSVYWYQQSLDQGLQFLIQYYNGEERAKGNILERFSAQQFPDLHSELNLSSLELGDSALYFCASSGRLAGVHETQYFGPGTRLLVL.

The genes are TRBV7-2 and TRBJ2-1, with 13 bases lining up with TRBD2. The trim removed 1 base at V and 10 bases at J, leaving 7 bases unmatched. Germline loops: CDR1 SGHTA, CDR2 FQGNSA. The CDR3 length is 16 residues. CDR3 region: CASSLDQGLAGLEQFF. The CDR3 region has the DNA TGTGCCAGCAGCTTAGATCAGGGACTAGCGGGATTAGAGCAGTTCTTC.

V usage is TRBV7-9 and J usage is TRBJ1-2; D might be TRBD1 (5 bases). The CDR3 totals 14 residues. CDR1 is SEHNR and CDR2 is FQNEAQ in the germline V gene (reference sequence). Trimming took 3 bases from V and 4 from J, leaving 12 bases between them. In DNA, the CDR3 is TGTGCCAGCAGCTTGTTAGGGGCCATCTATGGCTACACCTTC. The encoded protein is CASSLLGAIYGYTF.

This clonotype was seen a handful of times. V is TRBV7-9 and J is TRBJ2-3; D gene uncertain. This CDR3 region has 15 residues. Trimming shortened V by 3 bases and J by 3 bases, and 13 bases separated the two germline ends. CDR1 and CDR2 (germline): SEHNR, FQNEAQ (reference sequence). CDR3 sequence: CASSLGYSTTDTQYF. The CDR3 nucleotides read TGTGCCAGCAGCTTGGGCTATTCGACGACAGATACGCAGTATTTT. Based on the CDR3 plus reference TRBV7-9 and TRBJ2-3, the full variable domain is DTGVSQNPRHKITKRGQNVTFRCDPISEHNRLYWYRQTLGQGPEFLTYFQNEAQLEKSRLLSDRFSAERPKGSFSTLEIQRTEQGDSAMYLCASSLGYSTTDTQYFGPGTRLTVL.

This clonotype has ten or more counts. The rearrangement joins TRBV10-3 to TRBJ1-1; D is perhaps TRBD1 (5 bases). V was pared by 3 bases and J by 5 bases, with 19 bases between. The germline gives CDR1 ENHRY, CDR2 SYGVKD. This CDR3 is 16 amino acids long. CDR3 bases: TGTGCCATCAGTGATCCGACTTCAGGGACTGGGACTGAAGCTTTCTTT. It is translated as CAISDPTSGTGTEAFF.

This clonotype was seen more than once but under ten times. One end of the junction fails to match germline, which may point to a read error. DNA of the CDR3: TGTGCTAGCAGCATGGCTAGCGGGGGGTCCACAGATACGCAGTATTTT. Translated, it gives CASSMASGGSTDTQYF. The chain recombines TRBV7-2 with TRBJ2-3, with 11 bases aligning to TRBD2. Germline CDR1 reads SGHTA; CDR2 reads FQGNSA. This CDR3 has 16 amino acids.

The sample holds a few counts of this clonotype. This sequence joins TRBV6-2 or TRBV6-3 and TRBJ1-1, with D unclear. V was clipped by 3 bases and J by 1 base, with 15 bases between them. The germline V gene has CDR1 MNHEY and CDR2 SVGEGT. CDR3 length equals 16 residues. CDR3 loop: CASSYSAGSQNTEAFF. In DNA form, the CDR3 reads TGTGCCAGCAGTTATTCCGCGGGTTCGCAGAACACTGAAGCTTTCTTT.

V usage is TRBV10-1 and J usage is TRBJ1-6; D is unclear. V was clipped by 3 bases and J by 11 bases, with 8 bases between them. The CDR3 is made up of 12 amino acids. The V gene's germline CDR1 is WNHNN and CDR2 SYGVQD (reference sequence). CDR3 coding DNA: TGCGCCAGCAGTGATGGGCTCGCACCCCTCCACTTT. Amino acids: CASSDGLAPLHF.

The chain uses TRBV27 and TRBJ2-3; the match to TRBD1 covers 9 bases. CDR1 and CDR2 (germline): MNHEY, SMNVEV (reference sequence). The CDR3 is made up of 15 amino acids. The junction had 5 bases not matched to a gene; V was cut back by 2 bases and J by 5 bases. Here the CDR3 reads CASSLPTGGLDTQYF. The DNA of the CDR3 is TGTGCCAGCAGTTTACCCACAGGGGGCTTAGATACGCAGTATTTT.

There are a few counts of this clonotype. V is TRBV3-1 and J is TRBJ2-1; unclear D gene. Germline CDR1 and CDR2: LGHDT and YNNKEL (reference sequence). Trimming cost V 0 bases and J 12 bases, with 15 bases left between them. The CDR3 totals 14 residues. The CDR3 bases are TGTGCCAGCAGCCAAGATCCCAACAGTTCTTCGCAGTTCTTC. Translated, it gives CASSQDPNSSSQFF.

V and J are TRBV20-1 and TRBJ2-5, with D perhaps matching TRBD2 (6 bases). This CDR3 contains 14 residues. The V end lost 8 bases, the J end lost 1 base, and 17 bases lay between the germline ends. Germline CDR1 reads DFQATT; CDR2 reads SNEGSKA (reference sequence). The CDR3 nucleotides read TGCAGTCCGAGAAGTGGGGGGACCCAAGAGACCCAGTACTTC. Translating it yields CSPRSGGTQETQYF.

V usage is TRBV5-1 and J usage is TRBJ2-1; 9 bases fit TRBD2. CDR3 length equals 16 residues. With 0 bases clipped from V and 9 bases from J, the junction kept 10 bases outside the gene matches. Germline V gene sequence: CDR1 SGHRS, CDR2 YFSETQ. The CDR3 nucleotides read TGCGCCAGCAGCTTGGCCGTTCGCGGGAGGGATGGTGAGCAGTTCTTC. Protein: CASSLAVRGRDGEQFF.

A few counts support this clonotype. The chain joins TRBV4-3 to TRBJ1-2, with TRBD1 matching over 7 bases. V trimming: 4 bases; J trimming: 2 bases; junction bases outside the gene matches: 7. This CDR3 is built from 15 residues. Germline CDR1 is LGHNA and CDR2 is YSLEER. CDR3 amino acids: CASSPTGEWNYGYTF. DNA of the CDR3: TGCGCCAGCAGCCCTACAGGGGAGTGGAACTATGGCTACACCTTC.

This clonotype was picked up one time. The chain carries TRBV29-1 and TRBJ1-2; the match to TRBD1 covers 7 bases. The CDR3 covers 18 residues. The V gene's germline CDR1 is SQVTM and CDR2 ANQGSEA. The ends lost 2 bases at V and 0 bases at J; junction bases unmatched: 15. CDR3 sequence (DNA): TGCAGCGTTGAAATGACAAAGGGGGCCTCCCACGCTAACTATGGCTACACCTTC. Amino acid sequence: CSVEMTKGASHANYGYTF.

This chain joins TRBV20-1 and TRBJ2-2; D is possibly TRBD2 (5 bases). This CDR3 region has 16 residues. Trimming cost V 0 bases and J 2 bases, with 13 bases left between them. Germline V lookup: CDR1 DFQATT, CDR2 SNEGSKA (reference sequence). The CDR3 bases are TGCAGTGCTAGAGATCCTCTGGCGGGCAACACCGGGGAGCTGTTTTTT. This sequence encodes CSARDPLAGNTGELFF.

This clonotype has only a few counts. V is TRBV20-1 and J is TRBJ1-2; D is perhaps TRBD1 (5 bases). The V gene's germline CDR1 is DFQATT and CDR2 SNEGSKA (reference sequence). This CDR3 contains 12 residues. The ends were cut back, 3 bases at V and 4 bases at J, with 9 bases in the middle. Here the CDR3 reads CSASTGTYGYTF. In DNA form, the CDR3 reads TGCAGTGCTAGTACTGGGACCTATGGCTACACCTTC.

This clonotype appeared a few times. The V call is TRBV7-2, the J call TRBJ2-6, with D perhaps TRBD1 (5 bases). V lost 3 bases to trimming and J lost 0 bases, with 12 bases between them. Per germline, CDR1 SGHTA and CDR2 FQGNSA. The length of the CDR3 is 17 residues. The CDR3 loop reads CASSLVRGSSGANVLTF. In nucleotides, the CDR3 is TGTGCCAGCAGCTTGGTTAGGGGCAGCTCTGGGGCCAACGTCCTGACTTTC.

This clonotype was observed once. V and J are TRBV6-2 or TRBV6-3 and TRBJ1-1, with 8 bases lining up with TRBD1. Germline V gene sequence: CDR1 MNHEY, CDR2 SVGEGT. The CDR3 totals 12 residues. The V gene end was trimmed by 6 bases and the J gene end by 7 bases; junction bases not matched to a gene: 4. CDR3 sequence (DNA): TGTGCCAGCAGCAACAGGGGGGATGAAGCTTTCTTT. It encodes CASSNRGDEAFF.

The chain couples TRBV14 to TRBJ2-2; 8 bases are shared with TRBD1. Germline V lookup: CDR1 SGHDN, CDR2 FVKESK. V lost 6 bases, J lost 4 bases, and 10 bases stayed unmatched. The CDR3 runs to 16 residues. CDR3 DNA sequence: TGTGCCAGCAGACGACGTGGGACAGGAGGCACCGGGGAGCTGTTTTTT. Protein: CASRRRGTGGTGELFF.

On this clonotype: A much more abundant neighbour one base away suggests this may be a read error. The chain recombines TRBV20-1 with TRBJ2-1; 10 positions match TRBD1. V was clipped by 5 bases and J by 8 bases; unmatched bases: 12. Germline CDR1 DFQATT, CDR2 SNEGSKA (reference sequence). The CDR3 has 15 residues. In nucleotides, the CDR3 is TGCAGTGCTGCAATGAGACAGGGGGCTTTCGATGAGCAGTTCTTC. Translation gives CSAAMRQGAFDEQFF.

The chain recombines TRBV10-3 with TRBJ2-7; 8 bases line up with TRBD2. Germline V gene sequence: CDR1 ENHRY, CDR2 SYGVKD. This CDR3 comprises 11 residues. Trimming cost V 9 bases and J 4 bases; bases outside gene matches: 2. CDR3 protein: CAMGLVYEQYF. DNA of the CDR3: TGTGCCATGGGACTAGTTTACGAGCAGTACTTC.

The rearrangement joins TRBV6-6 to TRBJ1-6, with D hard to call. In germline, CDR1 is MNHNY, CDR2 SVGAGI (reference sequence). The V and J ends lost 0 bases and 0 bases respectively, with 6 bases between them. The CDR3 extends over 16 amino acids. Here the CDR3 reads CASSYSDVSYNSPLHF. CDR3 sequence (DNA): TGTGCCAGCAGTTACTCCGATGTCTCCTATAATTCACCCCTCCACTTT.

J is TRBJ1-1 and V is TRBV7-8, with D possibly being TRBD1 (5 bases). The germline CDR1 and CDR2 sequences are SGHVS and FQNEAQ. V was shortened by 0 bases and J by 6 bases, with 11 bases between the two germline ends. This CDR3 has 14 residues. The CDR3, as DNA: TGTGCCAGCAGCTTAGCGGGACCTGCCCCTGAAGCTTTCTTT. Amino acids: CASSLAGPAPEAFF.

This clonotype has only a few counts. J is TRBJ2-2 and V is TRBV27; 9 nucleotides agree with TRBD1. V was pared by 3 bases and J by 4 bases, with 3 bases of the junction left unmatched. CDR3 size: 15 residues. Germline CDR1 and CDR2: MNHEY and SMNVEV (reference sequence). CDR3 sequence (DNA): TGTGCCAGCAGTTTCGGGGACAGGGTCACCGGGGAGCTGTTTTTT. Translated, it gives CASSFGDRVTGELFF.

The CDR3 bases are TGTGCCAGCAGTGCCCAGACAGGGGGTGGATGGGTCGACTATGGCTACACCTTC. It translates to CASSAQTGGGWVDYGYTF. The chain couples TRBV6-1 to TRBJ1-2; 9 positions match TRBD1. CDR3 size: 18 residues. V shed 4 bases and J 3 bases; nucleotides not matched to a gene: 15. CDR1 and CDR2 from the germline V gene are MNHNS and SASEGT.

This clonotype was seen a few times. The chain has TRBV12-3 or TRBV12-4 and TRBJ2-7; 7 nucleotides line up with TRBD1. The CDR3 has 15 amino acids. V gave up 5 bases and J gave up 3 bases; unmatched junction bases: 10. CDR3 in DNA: TGTGCCAGCAGTCCCAAGGACAGGTTAGGCTACGAGCAGTACTTC. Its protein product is CASSPKDRLGYEQYF.

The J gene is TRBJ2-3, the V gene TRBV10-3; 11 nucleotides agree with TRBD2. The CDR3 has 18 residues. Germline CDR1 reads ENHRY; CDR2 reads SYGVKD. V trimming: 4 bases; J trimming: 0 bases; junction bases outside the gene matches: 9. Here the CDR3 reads CAISVELAGGASTDTQYF. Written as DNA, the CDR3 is TGTGCCATCAGTGTCGAGCTAGCGGGGGGAGCTAGCACAGATACGCAGTATTTT.

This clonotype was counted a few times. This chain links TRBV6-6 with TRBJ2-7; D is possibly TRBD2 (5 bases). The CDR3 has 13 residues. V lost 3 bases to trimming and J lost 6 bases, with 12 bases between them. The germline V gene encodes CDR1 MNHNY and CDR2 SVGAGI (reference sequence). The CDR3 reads CASSYLARGEQYF. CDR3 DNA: TGTGCCAGCAGTTATCTTGCCCGGGGCGAGCAGTACTTC.

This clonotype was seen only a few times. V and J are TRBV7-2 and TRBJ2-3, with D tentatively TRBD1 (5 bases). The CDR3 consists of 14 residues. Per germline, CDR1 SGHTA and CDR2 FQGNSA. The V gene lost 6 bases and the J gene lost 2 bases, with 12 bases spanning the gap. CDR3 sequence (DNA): TGTGCCAGCAGGGGGCTACTCCACACAGATACGCAGTATTTT. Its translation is CASRGLLHTDTQYF.

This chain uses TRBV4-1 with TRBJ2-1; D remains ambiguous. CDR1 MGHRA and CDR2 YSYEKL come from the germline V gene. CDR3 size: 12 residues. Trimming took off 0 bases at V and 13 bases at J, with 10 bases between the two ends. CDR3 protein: CASSQDLVTQFF. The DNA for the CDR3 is TGCGCCAGCAGCCAAGATTTGGTGACCCAGTTCTTC.